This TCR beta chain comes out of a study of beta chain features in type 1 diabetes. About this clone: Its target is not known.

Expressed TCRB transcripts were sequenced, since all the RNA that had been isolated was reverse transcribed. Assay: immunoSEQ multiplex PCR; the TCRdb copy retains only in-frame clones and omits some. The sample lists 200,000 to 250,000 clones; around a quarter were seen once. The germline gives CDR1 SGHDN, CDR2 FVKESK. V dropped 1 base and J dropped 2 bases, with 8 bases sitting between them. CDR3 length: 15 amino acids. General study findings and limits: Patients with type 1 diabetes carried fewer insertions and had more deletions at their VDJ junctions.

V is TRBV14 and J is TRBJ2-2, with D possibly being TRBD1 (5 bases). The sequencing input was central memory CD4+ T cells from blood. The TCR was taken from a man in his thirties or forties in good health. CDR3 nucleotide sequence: TGTGCCAGCAGCCAAGGACAGCGCAACACCGGGGAGCTGTTTTTT. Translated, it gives CASSQGQRNTGELFF.